The 20 T cell receptor beta chains presented below share a single source sample, sequenced in a study of blood T cells in healthy people across ages. PCR was performed a second time for about 6 to 12 cycles using a sample-barcoded 5' primer and a J-beta primer mix. TCRdb independently ran MiXCR on the 5' RACE reads; one entry per CDR3 protein. Altogether more than 1,400,000 distinct CDR3 sequences are present, roughly 45% being singletons, with the ten largest covering 7.9%. Sequencing was done on a sample of blood. These receptors originate from a woman aged 18-29 years in good health.

The J gene is TRBJ2-7, the V gene TRBV20-1; D is unresolved. Germline V gene lookup returns CDR1 DFQATT and CDR2 SNEGSKA (reference sequence). The CDR3 length is 13 residues. The V end lost 0 bases, the J end lost 4 bases, and 10 bases lay between the germline ends. The CDR3 nucleotides are TGCAGTGCTAGAGATCTTCTAGGGTACGAGCAGTACTTC. Its translation is CSARDLLGYEQYF.

This clonotype was recorded a few times. The chain has TRBV7-9 and TRBJ2-3; D gene unclear. The ends were cut back, 7 bases at V and 4 bases at J, with 12 bases in the middle. Germline CDR1 is SEHNR and CDR2 is FQNEAQ (reference sequence). The CDR3 has 13 amino acids. CDR3 DNA sequence: TGTGCCAGCACGCTGGTTATCGCAGATACGCAGTATTTT. It specifies CASTLVIADTQYF.

This clonotype was seen a few times. The chain combines TRBV4-2 with TRBJ2-7, with TRBD1 as a possible D gene (5 bases). Between the trimmed V and J ends, which lost 2 bases and 0 bases, there was a span of 8 bases. Germline values: CDR1 LGHNA, CDR2 YNFKEQ. The CDR3 has 14 amino acids. DNA of the CDR3: TGTGCCAGCAGCCAAACAGGCCTCTCCTACGAGCAGTACTTC. Amino acids: CASSQTGLSYEQYF.

This clonotype was observed a few times. This rearrangement joins TRBV11-1 to TRBJ2-2; D is possibly TRBD1 or TRBD2 (5 bases each). Germline V CDR1 and CDR2: SGHAT, FQDESV (reference sequence). The CDR3 is 15 residues long. The ends were cut back, 2 bases at V and 5 bases at J, with 12 bases in the middle. The CDR3 nucleotides read TGTGCCAGCAGCTTACCGGGGACGTCGACCGGGGAGCTGTTTTTT. This translates into CASSLPGTSTGELFF.

This clonotype was detected once. The chain joins TRBV2 to TRBJ2-5; a possible D gene is TRBD2 (5 bases). V was cut by 4 bases and J by 2 bases, with 8 bases left in between. This CDR3 is 13 amino acids long. The germline V gene encodes CDR1 SNHLY and CDR2 FYNNEI. DNA for the CDR3: TGTGCCAGCAGTGTACTAGAGCAAGAGACCCAGTACTTC. Its protein product is CASSVLEQETQYF.

The chain uses TRBV20-1 and TRBJ2-5, with TRBD1 matching over 8 bases. This CDR3 contains 12 residues. Germline loops: CDR1 DFQATT, CDR2 SNEGSKA (reference sequence). J was trimmed by 2 bases and V by 8 bases; bases with no gene match: 4. The CDR3 DNA reads as TGCAGTTGCAGGGGGCGTCAAGAGACCCAGTACTTC. Its protein product is CSCRGRQETQYF.

This chain uses TRBV15 with TRBJ2-1; D unresolved. This CDR3 has 13 amino acids. The germline CDR1 and CDR2 sequences are LNHNV and YYDKDF (reference sequence). V was pared by 5 bases and J by 15 bases, with 20 bases between. This CDR3 reads CATSRKGDFLGFF. The CDR3 DNA sequence: TGTGCCACCAGCCGGAAAGGAGACTTCCTTGGGTTCTTC.

This clonotype has a single count. This chain joins TRBV3-1 and TRBJ1-1, with D unresolved. The CDR3 totals 12 residues. Germline V gene data show CDR1 as LGHDT and CDR2 as YNNKEL (reference sequence). V lost 0 bases to trimming and J lost 7 bases, with 6 bases between them. CDR3 sequence: CASSQETCEAFF. The CDR3 region has the DNA TGTGCCAGCAGCCAAGAGACCTGTGAAGCTTTCTTT.

The rearrangement links TRBV6-5 to TRBJ2-1, with D possibly being TRBD1 (6 bases). The CDR3 has 15 residues. V was trimmed by 6 bases and J by 4 bases, leaving 16 bases between them. The V gene's germline CDR1 is MNHEY and CDR2 SVGAGI. CDR3 sequence: CASRTPQGQYNEQFF. As DNA, the CDR3 is TGTGCCAGCAGGACCCCTCAAGGACAGTACAATGAGCAGTTCTTC.

This sequence joins TRBV20-1 and TRBJ2-7; D may be TRBD1 or TRBD2 (5 bases each). The germline CDR1 and CDR2 sequences are DFQATT and SNEGSKA (reference sequence). There are 14 residues in the CDR3. The DNA for the CDR3 is TGCCTCCCCGGACGGGACCCAGGCTCGGGCGAGCAGTACTTC. This translates into CLPGRDPGSGEQYF.

The CDR3 here is CASYNQQGAYTGELFF. The CDR3 region has the DNA TGTGCCAGCTATAATCAACAGGGGGCTTACACCGGGGAGCTGTTTTTT. This chain uses TRBV7-9 with TRBJ2-2; 9 bases align to TRBD1. CDR1 and CDR2 from the germline V gene are SEHNR and FQNEAQ (reference sequence). The CDR3 covers 16 residues. V trimming: 8 bases; J trimming: 3 bases; junction bases outside the gene matches: 10.

This clonotype was observed a handful of times. Written as DNA, the CDR3 is TGTGCCAGCAGCCCCAATAGCGGGACATTCTACAATGAGCAGTTCTTC. This gives the protein CASSPNSGTFYNEQFF. The rearrangement joins TRBV3-1 to TRBJ2-1; 8 bases map to TRBD2. After removal of 4 bases from V and 3 bases from J, the junction contained 8 bases not matched to a gene. The CDR3 loop spans 16 amino acids. Germline assignment: CDR1 LGHDT and CDR2 YNNKEL (reference sequence).

The chain links TRBV29-1 to TRBJ2-1; possible D gene TRBD1, 6 bases. Germline V gives CDR1 SQVTM, CDR2 ANQGSEA. The CDR3 runs 13 residues. Trimming cost V 5 bases and J 7 bases, with 15 bases left between them. Here the CDR3 DNA reads TGCAGCGTTCGGGACACGTTGGGAAATGAGCAGTTCTTC. Protein: CSVRDTLGNEQFF.

This clonotype was seen only a few times. The CDR3 here is CASSAGIETQYF. CDR3 sequence (DNA): TGTGCCAGCAGTGCAGGGATAGAGACCCAGTACTTC. The chain carries TRBV28 and TRBJ2-5, with D possibly matching TRBD1 (5 bases). V lost 5 bases and J lost 4, with 8 bases in between. Germline CDR1 MDHEN, CDR2 SYDVKM. The CDR3 has 12 amino acids.

The gene calls are TRBV21-1 and TRBJ1-5; the table's D call TRBD1 went unverified against the DNA. TRBV21-1 is listed as a pseudogene. The CDR3 sequence is 19 residues long. The CDR3 protein is CASSKAPGQGSNSNQPQHF. The CDR3 DNA is TGTGCCAGCAGCAAAGCCCCGGGACAGGGTTCTAATAGCAATCAGCCCCAGCATTTT.

This chain links TRBV10-3 with TRBJ2-1; possibly TRBD1 or TRBD2 for D (5 bases each). V gave up 6 bases and J gave up 3 bases, with 15 bases separating them. The V gene's germline CDR1 is ENHRY and CDR2 SYGVKD. CDR3 size: 15 residues. CDR3 sequence: CAISRPGTNYNEQFF. CDR3 in DNA: TGTGCCATCAGCCGTCCCGGGACCAACTACAATGAGCAGTTCTTC.

The rearrangement uses TRBV28 and TRBJ2-7; no firm D call. Trimming stripped 4 bases from V and 0 bases from J, with 7 bases between. Germline V lookup: CDR1 MDHEN, CDR2 SYDVKM. The CDR3 loop spans 13 amino acids. CDR3: CASSSMYSYEQYF. DNA for the CDR3: TGTGCCAGCAGTTCCATGTACTCCTACGAGCAGTACTTC.

The chain recombines TRBV3-1 with TRBJ2-7; D unclear. With 2 bases removed from V and 0 bases from J, the gap between germline ends came to 8 bases. The CDR3 extends over 14 amino acids. Germline loops: CDR1 LGHDT, CDR2 YNNKEL (reference sequence). The CDR3 DNA reads as TGTGCCAGCAGCCAAAACGGACCCTCCTACGAGCAGTACTTC. Translated, it gives CASSQNGPSYEQYF.

This chain uses TRBV27 with TRBJ2-3; D tentatively reads TRBD1 or TRBD2 (5 bases each). The germline gives CDR1 MNHEY, CDR2 SMNVEV (reference sequence). This CDR3 is built from 16 residues. The V end lost 3 bases, the J end lost 6 bases, and 19 bases lay between the germline ends. The CDR3 loop is CASSFHGTTLPDTQYF. The CDR3 coding sequence is TGTGCCAGCAGTTTCCACGGGACCACCCTCCCGGATACGCAGTATTTT.

The chain carries TRBV19 and TRBJ2-6; 7 bases align to TRBD1. There are 16 residues in the CDR3. V lost 6 bases, J lost 2 bases, and 7 bases stayed unmatched. The germline V gene has CDR1 LNHDA and CDR2 SQIVND (reference sequence). CDR3 amino acids: CASSLQGSPGANVLTF. CDR3 nucleotides: TGTGCCAGTAGCCTACAGGGGAGCCCTGGGGCCAACGTCCTGACTTTC.